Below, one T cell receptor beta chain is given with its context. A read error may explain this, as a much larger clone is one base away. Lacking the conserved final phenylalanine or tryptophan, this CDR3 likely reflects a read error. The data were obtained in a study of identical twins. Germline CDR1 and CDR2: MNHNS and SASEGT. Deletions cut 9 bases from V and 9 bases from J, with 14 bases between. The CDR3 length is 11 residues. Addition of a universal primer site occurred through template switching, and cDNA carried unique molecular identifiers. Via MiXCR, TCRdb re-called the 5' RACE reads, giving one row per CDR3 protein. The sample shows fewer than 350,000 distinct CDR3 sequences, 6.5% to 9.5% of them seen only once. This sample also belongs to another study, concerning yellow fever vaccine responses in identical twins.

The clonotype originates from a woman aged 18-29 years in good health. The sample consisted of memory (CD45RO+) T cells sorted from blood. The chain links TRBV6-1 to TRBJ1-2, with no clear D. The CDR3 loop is CASWTERRYTS. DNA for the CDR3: TGTGCCAGTTGGACGGAGAGGCGCTACACCTCC.